This T cell receptor beta chain was identified in a study of CD8 T cells in Susac syndrome (dated by TCRdb to between 2019 and 2020). Notes on the research overall: The study used repertoire sequencing to test whether antigen drove CD8+ T cell activation and differentiation in Susac syndrome.

RNA was extracted using the RNeasy kit, and roughly 0.5 to 1 ug of the RNA was reverse transcribed with random hexamers. The immunoSEQ multiplex PCR assay, covering 54 Vbeta and 13 Jbeta segments, was used to amplify TCR beta CDR3 regions. PCR amplification bias was corrected using a synthetic template baseline for primer optimization and computational correction. Per the authors' processing: Reads were assigned to V, D and J genes according to IMGT and analyzed in immunoSEQ Analyzer, with only productive sequences retained. To calculate clonality, Shannon entropy was normalized by log2 of the number of productive unique sequences and then subtracted from one. Public and private clones were assessed among the 100 most prevalent clones of each patient and control. Susac-specific clones were defined as absent from healthy and MS cohorts, some 1,000 published viral clones and other ImmuneACCESS disease sequences. TCRdb ran its own pipeline on the public reads, namely fastp trimming at Q25 and MiXCR clone calling, and kept in-frame beta chains. Rows matching on CDR3 protein sequence are summarized as one entry with the most common DNA and genes. The V and J calls shown here were made by TCRdb, not taken from the authors' results. A total of under 200,000 distinct CDR3 sequences appear in this sample, roughly 94% of them only once. The top ten clonotypes cover more than 0.07% of the sample.

Notes on this clonotype: The antigen it binds to is not known. There are no base qualities to consult, and no much larger clone falls within one base.

Peripheral blood CD8+ and CD4+ T cells from healthy donors, Susac syndrome patients and multiple sclerosis patients were profiled using high-throughput TCR beta sequencing. The healthy donors served as controls matched for age and sex. Bulk CD8+ and CD4+ T cells were purified by magnetic negative isolation, while CD8+ TEMRA cells were enriched using FACS. Blood was collected in EDTA tubes and processed within 24 hours, with PBMCs isolated through density gradient centrifugation. PBMCs destined for TCR sequencing were cryopreserved in liquid nitrogen and later thawed in a 37 °C water bath. A purity of at least 90% was achieved for sorted or isolated CD4+, CD8+ and CD8+ TEMRA cells. V is shortened by 6 bases, J by 2 bases, and the region joining them spans 11 bases. The CDR1 and CDR2 encoded by the germline V gene (reference sequence) are LNHNV and YYDKDF. From its cysteine to its phenylalanine, the CDR3 spans 13 amino acids. Only CDR3 DNA is held: 39 bases, read in frame from base 1.

Results the study describes overall, beyond this receptor: The study acknowledged that relatively few individuals were included in the TCR sequencing and HLA analysis.

The specimen was CD4+ T cells from PBMCs. The chain uses TRBV15 and TRBJ2-7; no D segment can be confidently identified. This TCR was recovered from a human donor in good health. The bases are TGTGCCACCAGGTCGTCAGGAACCTACGAGCAGTACTTC. Its protein product is CATRSSGTYEQYF.